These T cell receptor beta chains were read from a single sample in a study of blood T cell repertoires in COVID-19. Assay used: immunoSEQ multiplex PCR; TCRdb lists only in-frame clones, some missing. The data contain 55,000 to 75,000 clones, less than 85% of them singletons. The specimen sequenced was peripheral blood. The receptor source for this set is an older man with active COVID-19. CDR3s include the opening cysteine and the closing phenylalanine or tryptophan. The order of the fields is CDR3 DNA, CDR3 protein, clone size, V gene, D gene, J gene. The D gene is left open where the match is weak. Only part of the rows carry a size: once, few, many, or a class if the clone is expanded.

CDR3nt: TGTGCCAGCAGCTCACAGGGTTTCCAGGGCTACACCTTC
CDR3aa: CASSSQGFQGYTF
abundance: .
v_gene: TRBV7-9
d_gene: .
j_gene: TRBJ1-2

CDR3nt: TGTGCCAGCAGCTTAGGACAGGGGGCGGCTGAAAAACTGTTTTTT
CDR3aa: CASSLGQGAAEKLFF
abundance: .
v_gene: TRBV7-9
d_gene: TRBD1
j_gene: TRBJ1-4

CDR3nt: TGTGCCAGCTCAATGGGAGCTCCCAATCAGCCCCAGCATTTT
CDR3aa: CASSMGAPNQPQHF
abundance: few
v_gene: TRBV18
d_gene: .
j_gene: TRBJ1-5

CDR3nt: TGTGCCAGCAGCCAAGAAAGAACTAAACTGTTTTTT
CDR3aa: CASSQERTKLFF
abundance: .
v_gene: TRBV4-2
d_gene: .
j_gene: TRBJ1-4

CDR3nt: TGCGCCAGCAGCCTACAGGGGTCCTACACAGATACGCAGTATTTT
CDR3aa: CASSLQGSYTDTQYF
abundance: .
v_gene: TRBV5-1
d_gene: TRBD1
j_gene: TRBJ2-3

CDR3nt: TGTGCCAGCAGCCCCGAGCCTTACAGGGGAAGGAGTTCACCCCTCCACTTT
CDR3aa: CASSPEPYRGRSSPLHF
abundance: .
v_gene: TRBV3-1/TRBV3-2
d_gene: TRBD1
j_gene: TRBJ1-6

CDR3nt: TGCGCCAGCAGCCAAGTGGTGTCAGGGGCCTATGAAAAACTGTTTTTT
CDR3aa: CASSQVVSGAYEKLFF
abundance: few
v_gene: TRBV4-3
d_gene: .
j_gene: TRBJ1-4

CDR3nt: TGTGCCAGCAGCCTAGCGGGGGGGCTCTTCTCTGGGGCCAACGTCCTGACTTTC
CDR3aa: CASSLAGGLFSGANVLTF
abundance: .
v_gene: TRBV27
d_gene: TRBD2
j_gene: TRBJ2-6

CDR3nt: TGTGCCAGCAGTTACGACCCCCGACAGGTCCTTACTTTCTTT
CDR3aa: CASSYDPRQVLTFF
abundance: .
v_gene: TRBV6-6
d_gene: .
j_gene: TRBJ1-1

CDR3nt: TGTGCCAGCAGCGTAGCTGGGCAGGATGGAAACACCATATATTTT
CDR3aa: CASSVAGQDGNTIYF
abundance: .
v_gene: TRBV9
d_gene: .
j_gene: TRBJ1-3

CDR3nt: TGTGCCAGCAGCCGCAACAGGGGGGACATTCAGTACTTC
CDR3aa: CASSRNRGDIQYF
abundance: .
v_gene: TRBV27
d_gene: TRBD1
j_gene: TRBJ2-4

CDR3nt: TGCGCCAGCAGCTTGGGGGAGGCCAAAAACATTCAGTACTTC
CDR3aa: CASSLGEAKNIQYF
abundance: .
v_gene: TRBV5-1
d_gene: .
j_gene: TRBJ2-4

CDR3nt: TGCGCCAGCAGAGGGGAGGGGTTAGGGCCAGTAGACTTC
CDR3aa: CASRGEGLGPVDF
abundance: .
v_gene: TRBV5-1
d_gene: TRBD2
j_gene: TRBJ2-5

CDR3nt: TGTGCCAGCAGCTTAGGACAGGGAGGCAAAAACATTCAGTACTTC
CDR3aa: CASSLGQGGKNIQYF
abundance: .
v_gene: TRBV7-9
d_gene: .
j_gene: TRBJ2-4

CDR3nt: TGTGCCACCTGGGACTTGCAAAGCACAGATACGCAGTATTTT
CDR3aa: CATWDLQSTDTQYF
abundance: .
v_gene: TRBV28
d_gene: .
j_gene: TRBJ2-3

CDR3nt: TGTGCCAGCAGCTCAGCACCGGGACTTCAGAACACCGGGGAGCTGTTTTTT
CDR3aa: CASSSAPGLQNTGELFF
abundance: .
v_gene: TRBV7-3
d_gene: .
j_gene: TRBJ2-2

CDR3nt: TGTGCCAGCGCTTGGAGGGGACGGGGGACGGCCTATGGCTACACCTTC
CDR3aa: CASAWRGRGTAYGYTF
abundance: .
v_gene: TRBV28
d_gene: .
j_gene: TRBJ1-2

CDR3nt: TGTGCCAGCAGCTTTGTACTAGCGGGGGGCAGGGGAACCTACAATGAGCAGTTCTTC
CDR3aa: CASSFVLAGGRGTYNEQFF
abundance: .
v_gene: TRBV7-2
d_gene: TRBD2
j_gene: TRBJ2-1